This is a list of T cell receptor beta chains from one sample in a study of blood T cell repertoires in COVID-19. Clones were sequenced by immunoSEQ multiplex PCR, and TCRdb holds only the in-frame ones, with some missing. Of roughly 290,000 clones detected, 80% to 95% appear once; the ten largest clones hold more than 6%. Material for sequencing was peripheral blood. These receptors all stem from a woman aged 25 to 45 with COVID-19, enrolled during active disease. Both conserved end residues are part of each CDR3. D genes are given only for firm matches. Not all rows give a size; the values are once, few, many and, for expanded clones, a class.

v_call	d_call	clone_size	j_call	cdr3_aa	cdr3_nt
TRBV6-4	NA	NA	TRBJ1-1	CASRRGWAEAFF	TGTGCCAGCAGAAGAGGCTGGGCTGAAGCTTTCTTT
TRBV3-1/TRBV3-2	TRBD2	NA	TRBJ2-5	CASSRTSGSLPGTQYF	TGTGCCAGCAGCCGGACTAGCGGGAGCCTGCCGGGGACCCAGTACTTC
TRBV2	TRBD1	once	TRBJ1-4	CASSRTGGEKLFF	TGTGCCAGCAGTAGAACAGGGGGTGAAAAACTGTTTTTT
TRBV28	NA	NA	TRBJ1-1	CASTPWASDEAFF	TGTGCCAGCACTCCCTGGGCCAGTGACGAAGCTTTCTTT
TRBV4-1	NA	NA	TRBJ2-7	CASSQGGQGLLYEQYF	TGCGCCAGCAGCCAAGGAGGGCAGGGGCTTTTATACGAGCAGTACTTC
TRBV10-3	TRBD1	NA	TRBJ1-1	CAISEPRFTGAPNTEAFF	TGTGCCATCAGTGAGCCCCGATTTACAGGGGCCCCGAACACTGAAGCTTTCTTT
TRBV7-9	NA	once	TRBJ2-1	CASSFYDGGDEQFF	TGTGCCAGCAGCTTCTACGATGGCGGGGATGAGCAGTTCTTC
TRBV7-9	TRBD1	NA	TRBJ1-6	CASSDNRGGSPLHF	TGTGCCAGCAGCGATAACAGGGGAGGATCACCCCTCCACTTT
TRBV7-2	NA	NA	TRBJ2-7	CASSLTGSSYEQYF	TGTGCCAGCAGCTTAACGGGGAGCTCCTACGAGCAGTACTTC
TRBV5-4	NA	once	TRBJ2-1	CASSQPDFNEQFF	TGTGCCAGCAGCCAACCAGATTTCAATGAGCAGTTCTTC
TRBV21-1	NA	NA	TRBJ1-5	CASSKRGGPYSNQPQHF	TGTGCCAGCAGCAAAAGGGGGGGACCCTATAGCAATCAGCCCCAGCATTTT
TRBV2	TRBD2	NA	TRBJ2-3	CASSGSGLAVTDTQYF	TGTGCCAGCAGTGGGTCGGGACTAGCGGTCACAGATACGCAGTATTTT
TRBV3-1/TRBV3-2	NA	NA	TRBJ2-1	CASMGSGARGNEQFF	TGTGCCAGTATGGGGAGCGGCGCGAGGGGGAATGAGCAGTTCTTC
TRBV20-1	NA	once	TRBJ2-7	CSAGTVQYF	TGCAGTGCCGGTACCGTGCAGTACTTC
TRBV5-1	TRBD1	NA	TRBJ1-4	CASSPGQANEKLFF	TGCGCCAGCAGTCCGGGACAGGCGAATGAAAAACTGTTTTTT
TRBV10-3	NA	NA	TRBJ1-1	CAIRGGTEAFF	TGTGCCATCAGGGGGGGCACTGAAGCTTTCTTT
TRBV6-1	NA	NA	TRBJ1-1	CASSDRENTEAFF	TGTGCCAGCAGTGACAGGGAGAACACTGAAGCTTTCTTT
TRBV5-1	TRBD2	NA	TRBJ2-5	CASSLNLAGGRFQETQYF	TGCGCCAGCAGCTTGAACCTAGCGGGAGGAAGATTCCAAGAGACCCAGTACTTC
TRBV9	TRBD2	NA	TRBJ2-3	CASSVRAGGWGTDTQYF	TGTGCCAGCAGCGTGAGAGCGGGAGGATGGGGCACAGATACGCAGTATTTT
TRBV7-9	NA	NA	TRBJ1-2	CASSLEATGYGYTF	TGTGCCAGCAGCTTAGAGGCGACTGGGTATGGCTACACCTTC
TRBV4-3	NA	few	TRBJ1-2	CASSQDRGSGYGYTF	TGCGCCAGCAGCCAAGATCGGGGGAGTGGCTATGGCTACACCTTC
TRBV30	TRBD1	NA	TRBJ2-5	CAWSAGQGQETQYF	TGTGCCTGGAGTGCCGGACAGGGCCAAGAGACCCAGTACTTC
TRBV27	NA	NA	TRBJ2-7	CASSLVGGSYEQYF	TGTGCCAGCAGTTTGGTGGGAGGCTCCTACGAGCAGTACTTC
TRBV15	TRBD2	NA	TRBJ2-1	CATSRTSGYNEQFF	TGTGCCACCAGCAGGACTAGCGGCTACAATGAGCAGTTCTTC
TRBV2	TRBD1	once	TRBJ1-2	CATIRQGDYGYTF	TGTGCCACCATAAGACAGGGAGACTATGGCTACACCTTC
TRBV30	NA	NA	TRBJ1-4	CAWSPGLGTNEKLFF	TGTGCCTGGAGTCCGGGATTGGGAACTAATGAAAAACTGTTTTTT
TRBV20-1	NA	NA	TRBJ2-5	CSGQLEETQYF	TGCAGTGGACAGCTCGAAGAGACCCAGTACTTC
TRBV5-1	TRBD1	NA	TRBJ2-7	CASSASGTGGLTYEQYF	TGCGCCAGCAGCGCTTCCGGGACAGGGGGCCTCACCTACGAGCAGTACTTC
TRBV30	NA	NA	TRBJ2-5	CAWSVRGTQYF	TGTGCCTGGAGTGTAAGGGGAACCCAGTACTTC
TRBV2	NA	NA	TRBJ1-2	CASSPGGYGYTF	TGTGCCAGCTCCCCGGGGGGCTATGGCTACACCTTC
TRBV5-1	TRBD1	NA	TRBJ1-2	CASSLGGTGRHYTF	TGCGCCAGCAGCTTGGGAGGGACAGGGCGTCACTACACCTTC
TRBV27	NA	NA	TRBJ2-1	CASSLSIWGDNEQFF	TGTGCCAGCAGTTTATCGATCTGGGGGGACAATGAGCAGTTCTTC
TRBV28	NA	NA	TRBJ1-2	CASSFFTVGYTF	TGTGCCAGCAGTTTCTTCACTGTTGGCTACACCTTC
TRBV28	NA	NA	TRBJ2-7	CASSQGGAYEQYF	TGTGCCAGCAGTCAAGGGGGTGCCTACGAGCAGTACTTC
TRBV9	NA	NA	TRBJ2-5	CASSVGPQETQYF	TGTGCCAGCAGCGTAGGGCCACAAGAGACCCAGTACTTC
TRBV9	TRBD1	NA	TRBJ1-2	CASSSRTGSYGYTF	TGTGCCAGCAGCTCGAGGACAGGGAGCTATGGCTACACCTTC
TRBV28	NA	NA	TRBJ2-7	CASSLDRSRQYF	TGTGCCAGCAGTTTAGACCGGAGTAGGCAGTACTTC
TRBV28	NA	NA	TRBJ2-1	CASSSIERLYNEQFF	TGTGCCAGCAGTTCTATAGAGCGGCTCTACAATGAGCAGTTCTTC
TRBV5-6	TRBD2	NA	TRBJ2-1	CASSLAGRRSYNEQFF	TGTGCCAGCAGCTTAGCGGGACGCCGCTCCTACAATGAGCAGTTCTTC
TRBV18	NA	NA	TRBJ1-1	CASSTDTVNTEAFF	TGTGCCAGCTCAACCGACACGGTCAACACTGAAGCTTTCTTT
TRBV5-4	NA	NA	TRBJ2-5	CASSLGQKYQETQYF	TGTGCCAGCAGCTTGGGTCAGAAATACCAAGAGACCCAGTACTTC
TRBV18	NA	NA	TRBJ1-3	CASSPQGFSGNTIYF	TGTGCCAGCTCACCCCAGGGCTTCTCTGGAAACACCATATATTTT
TRBV6-4	TRBD2	NA	TRBJ2-3	CASSEGTSGSITDTQYF	TGTGCCAGCAGTGAAGGGACTAGCGGGAGTATCACAGATACGCAGTATTTT
TRBV5-4	TRBD2	NA	TRBJ2-1	CASSLAFGRADEQFF	TGTGCCAGCAGCTTGGCCTTCGGGAGGGCCGATGAGCAGTTCTTC
TRBV6-5	NA	NA	TRBJ1-2	CASSFGSLSGGYTF	TGTGCCAGCAGTTTCGGCTCCCTCAGCGGTGGCTACACCTTC
TRBV29-1	TRBD1	NA	TRBJ2-2	CSVRDRGAGELFF	TGCAGCGTCCGGGACAGGGGGGCCGGGGAGCTGTTTTTT
TRBV7-9	NA	NA	TRBJ2-7	CASSLEGEKNYEQYF	TGTGCCAGCAGTTTGGAGGGAGAGAAGAACTACGAGCAGTACTTC
TRBV5-8	NA	NA	TRBJ2-7	CASSLTRGKEQYF	TGTGCCAGCAGCTTGACCAGGGGTAAGGAGCAGTACTTC
TRBV7-8	TRBD2	NA	TRBJ2-7	CASSSLSGINTYEQYF	TGTGCCAGCAGCTCCCTTAGCGGGATTAACACCTACGAGCAGTACTTC
TRBV14	TRBD2	NA	TRBJ2-7	CASSQVWLAGAEQYF	TGTGCCAGCAGCCAAGTATGGCTAGCGGGAGCGGAGCAGTACTTC
TRBV7-3	NA	NA	TRBJ1-2	CASSMSHQTSYGYTF	TGTGCCAGCAGCATGTCACATCAAACCTCCTATGGCTACACCTTC
TRBV28	TRBD1	NA	TRBJ2-7	CASSPQGVPYEQYF	TGTGCCAGCAGCCCCCAGGGGGTCCCCTACGAGCAGTACTTC
TRBV10-2	NA	NA	TRBJ2-2	CASRAPGNTGELFF	TGCGCCAGCAGGGCGCCGGGGAACACCGGGGAGCTGTTTTTT
TRBV7-9	TRBD1	NA	TRBJ2-2	CASSWDRANTGELFF	TGTGCCAGCAGCTGGGACAGGGCAAACACCGGGGAGCTGTTTTTT
TRBV2	NA	NA	TRBJ1-6	CASRTRGENSPLHF	TGTGCCAGCAGGACCAGGGGAGAAAATTCACCCCTCCACTTT
TRBV19	NA	NA	TRBJ1-3	CASSLRGGARPGNTIYF	TGTGCCAGTTCTCTGCGGGGGGGCGCCAGGCCCGGAAACACCATATATTTT
TRBV28	NA	few	TRBJ1-1	CASSLSGGAFF	TGTGCCAGCAGTTTATCGGGAGGGGCTTTCTTT